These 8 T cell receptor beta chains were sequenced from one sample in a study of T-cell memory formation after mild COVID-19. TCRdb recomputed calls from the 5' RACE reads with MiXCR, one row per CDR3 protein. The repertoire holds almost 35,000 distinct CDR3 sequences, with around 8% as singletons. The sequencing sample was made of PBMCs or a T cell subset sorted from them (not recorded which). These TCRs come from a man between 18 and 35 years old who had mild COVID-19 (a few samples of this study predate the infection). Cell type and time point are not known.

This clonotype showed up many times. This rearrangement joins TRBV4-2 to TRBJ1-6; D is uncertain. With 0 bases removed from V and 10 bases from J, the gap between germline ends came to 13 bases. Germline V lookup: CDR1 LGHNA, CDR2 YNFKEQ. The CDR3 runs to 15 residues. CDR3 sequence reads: CASSQEYLSVSPLHF. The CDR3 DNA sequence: TGTGCCAGCAGCCAAGAATATCTTAGTGTGTCACCCCTCCACTTT.

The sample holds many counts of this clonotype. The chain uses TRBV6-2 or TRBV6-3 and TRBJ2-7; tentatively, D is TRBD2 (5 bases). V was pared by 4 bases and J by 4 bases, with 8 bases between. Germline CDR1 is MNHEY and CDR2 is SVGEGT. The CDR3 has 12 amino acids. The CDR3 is CASSWTGYEQYV. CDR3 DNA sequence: TGTGCCAGCAGTTGGACGGGGTACGAGCAGTACGTC.

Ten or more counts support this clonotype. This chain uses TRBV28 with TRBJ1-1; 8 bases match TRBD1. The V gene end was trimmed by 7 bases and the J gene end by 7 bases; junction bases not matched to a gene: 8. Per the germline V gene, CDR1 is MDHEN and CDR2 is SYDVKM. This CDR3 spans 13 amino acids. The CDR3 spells CASNAGQGGEAFF. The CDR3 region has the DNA TGTGCCAGCAACGCCGGACAGGGCGGTGAAGCTTTCTTT.

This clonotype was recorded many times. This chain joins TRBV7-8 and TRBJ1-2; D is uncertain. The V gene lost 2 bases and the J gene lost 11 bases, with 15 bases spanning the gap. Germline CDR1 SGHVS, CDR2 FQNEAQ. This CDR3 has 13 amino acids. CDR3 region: CASSLPSRPGYTF. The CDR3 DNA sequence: TGTGCCAGCAGCTTACCTTCTAGACCCGGGTACACCTTC.

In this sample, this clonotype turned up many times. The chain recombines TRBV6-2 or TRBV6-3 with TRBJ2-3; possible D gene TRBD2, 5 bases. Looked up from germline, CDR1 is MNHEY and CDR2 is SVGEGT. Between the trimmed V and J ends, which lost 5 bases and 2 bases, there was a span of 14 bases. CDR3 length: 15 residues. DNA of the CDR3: TGTGCCAGCAGTCCCCATAGCGTCTCCACAGATACGCAGTATTTT. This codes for CASSPHSVSTDTQYF.

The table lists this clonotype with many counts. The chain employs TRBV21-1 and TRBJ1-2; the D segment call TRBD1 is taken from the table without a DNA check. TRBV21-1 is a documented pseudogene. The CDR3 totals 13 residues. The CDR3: CASPPGGTGGYTF. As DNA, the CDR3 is TGTGCCAGCCCGCCCGGCGGGACGGGTGGCTACACCTTC.

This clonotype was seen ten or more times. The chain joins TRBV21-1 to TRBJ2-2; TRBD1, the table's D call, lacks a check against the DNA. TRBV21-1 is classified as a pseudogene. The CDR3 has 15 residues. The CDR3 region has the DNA TGTGCCAAGGGACAGGGGGAGCGCCGAACCGGGGAGCTGTTTTTT. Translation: CAKGQGERRTGELFF.

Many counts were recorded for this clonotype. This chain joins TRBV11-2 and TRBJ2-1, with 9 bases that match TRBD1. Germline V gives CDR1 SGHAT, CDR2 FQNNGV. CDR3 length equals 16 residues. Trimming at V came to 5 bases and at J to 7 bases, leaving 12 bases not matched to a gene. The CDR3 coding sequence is TGTGCCAGCAGCCCACTTACAGGGGGCGCAGTTAATGAGCAGTTCTTC. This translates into CASSPLTGGAVNEQFF.